The 18 T cell receptor beta chains presented below share a single source sample, sequenced in a study of shared clonotypes between healthy human individuals (dated by TCRdb to between 2020 and 2021). Library construction relied on the immunoSEQ multiplex PCR assay. TCRdb holds this immuneACCESS table with in-frame rearrangements only. Some clones are missing; in checked studies, unresolved V genes explain under half, and the rest has no known cause. Counted in this sample were about 340,000 clones; around 67% of them appeared once. The ten largest clonotypes hold less than 11% of the sample. Sequenced input: memory CD4+ T cells sorted from blood. What this sample's cell subset or site label stands for: CD45RA-negative fraction. The receptors were sampled from a man aged 30 to 39 in good health.

The J gene is TRBJ1-1, the V gene TRBV4-3; 9 bases are a match to TRBD1. This CDR3 comprises 14 residues. Germline V lookup: CDR1 LGHNA, CDR2 YSLEER. J lost 5 bases, V lost 4 bases, and 5 bases had no gene match. The CDR3, as DNA: TGCGCCAGCAGCCGAGTGACAGGGGGTACTGAAGCTTTCTTT. It specifies CASSRVTGGTEAFF.

This clone was recorded only once. The J gene is TRBJ2-1, the V gene TRBV5-4; TRBD2 is a possible D gene (6 bases). Trimming shortened V by 4 bases and J by 16 bases, and 21 bases separated the two germline ends. Germline V gene lookup returns CDR1 SGHNT and CDR2 YYREEE (reference sequence). This CDR3 spans 13 amino acids. CDR3 region: CASSQDGGARRFF. The CDR3 DNA follows: TGTGCCAGCAGCCAGGATGGAGGGGCGAGAAGATTCTTC.

The chain employs TRBV18 and TRBJ2-3; 8 bases are a match to TRBD1. The CDR3 extends over 14 amino acids. The junction had 10 bases not matched to a gene; V was cut back by 5 bases and J by 9 bases. CDR1 KGHSH and CDR2 LQKENI come from the germline V gene. The CDR3: CASSARQGIDTQYF. The CDR3 DNA is TGTGCCAGCTCAGCTCGACAGGGGATCGACACGCAGTATTTT.

This chain joins TRBV5-6 and TRBJ2-1; D perhaps matches TRBD2 (6 bases). The CDR3 has 17 amino acids. In germline, CDR1 is SGHDT, CDR2 YYEEEE. V dropped 0 bases and J dropped 1 base, with 14 bases sitting between them. CDR3 protein: CASSLGQRAGSYNEQFF. CDR3 nucleotides: TGTGCCAGCAGCTTGGGTCAGCGGGCGGGGTCCTACAATGAGCAGTTCTTC. Using reference TRBV5-6 and TRBJ2-1 for the parts outside the CDR3, the full variable domain is DAGVTQSPTHLIKTRGQQVTLRCSPKSGHDTVSWYQQALGQGPQFIFQYYEEEERQRGNFPDRFSGHQFPNYSSELNVNALLLGDSALYLCASSLGQRAGSYNEQFFGPGTRLTVL.

CDR3 DNA sequence: TGTGCCTGGAGTATCGGTCGGATGAACGAGCAGTACTTC. It translates to CAWSIGRMNEQYF. The chain joins TRBV30 to TRBJ2-7; the D is unclear. V gave up 2 bases and J gave up 5 bases, with 13 bases separating them. The CDR3 sequence is 13 residues long. Germline lookup yields CDR1 GTSNPN and CDR2 SVGIG (reference sequence).

This clone was counted only a few times. The chain has TRBV4-1 and TRBJ1-2; 7 nucleotides agree with TRBD1. With 3 bases clipped from V and 4 bases from J, the junction kept 11 bases outside the gene matches. CDR1 MGHRA and CDR2 YSYEKL come from the germline V gene. CDR3 length: 16 amino acids. CDR3 sequence reads: CASSHLFGQAGYGYTF. CDR3 in DNA: TGCGCCAGCAGCCATTTATTTGGACAGGCCGGCTATGGCTACACCTTC.

The chain is built from TRBV20-1 and TRBJ2-5, with a possible D match to TRBD2 (6 bases). With 5 bases removed from V and 7 bases from J, the gap between germline ends came to 11 bases. The CDR3 totals 11 residues. Germline V gene lookup returns CDR1 DFQATT and CDR2 SNEGSKA (reference sequence). CDR3 bases: TGCAGTGCTTCACCCGGGGGGACCCAGTACTTC. As protein: CSASPGGTQYF.

The CDR3 DNA sequence: TGTGCCATCAGTATAGACAGAGGGGCGACCTATGGCTACACCTTC. Protein sequence: CAISIDRGATYGYTF. The V and J genes are TRBV10-3 and TRBJ1-2; D might be TRBD1 (5 bases). With 5 bases removed from V and 4 bases from J, the gap between germline ends came to 17 bases. The CDR3 is made up of 15 amino acids. Germline values: CDR1 ENHRY, CDR2 SYGVKD.

The genes are TRBV2 and TRBJ1-5, with TRBD1 matching 7 bases. The CDR3 is made up of 15 amino acids. With V trimmed by 4 bases and J by 6 bases, 9 bases remained unmatched. The V gene's germline CDR1 is SNHLY and CDR2 FYNNEI. In DNA form, the CDR3 reads TGTGCCAGCAGTGCGTCAGGGGGGTTCGGTCAGCCCCAGCATTTT. This sequence encodes CASSASGGFGQPQHF. The full variable domain, completed using reference TRBV2 and TRBJ1-5, is EPEVTQTPSHQVTQMGQEVILRCVPISNHLYFYWYRQILGQKVEFLVSFYNNEISEKSEIFDDQFSVERPDGSNFTLKIRSTKLEDSAMYFCASSASGGFGQPQHFGDGTRLSIL.

This rearrangement joins TRBV7-2 to TRBJ1-5, with D hard to call. Trimming took off 5 bases at V and 3 bases at J, with 20 bases between the two ends. This CDR3 comprises 17 residues. The germline V gene has CDR1 SGHTA and CDR2 FQGNSA. The CDR3: CASSPQSGRATNQPQHF. DNA for the CDR3: TGTGCCAGCAGCCCACAGAGCGGGCGGGCTACCAATCAGCCCCAGCATTTT.

CDR3 residues: CASSYAPTGSGNTIYF. The CDR3 DNA reads TGTGCCAGCAGTTACGCCCCGACAGGCTCTGGAAACACCATATATTTT. The chain uses TRBV6-5 and TRBJ1-3; possible D gene TRBD1, 6 bases. Germline V lookup: CDR1 MNHEY, CDR2 SVGAGI. The CDR3 has 16 amino acids. Trimming cost V 2 bases and J 0 bases, with 11 bases left between them.

The gene calls are TRBV27 and TRBJ1-4, with 7 bases identical to TRBD1. The CDR3 is 17 residues long. The germline gives CDR1 MNHEY, CDR2 SMNVEV (reference sequence). V was pared by 4 bases and J by 8 bases, with 16 bases of the junction left unmatched. DNA of the CDR3: TGTGCCAGCAGTTATCTGTCCCCAGGGGGGTCTTTCGAAAAACTGTTTTTT. Its translation: CASSYLSPGGSFEKLFF.

J is TRBJ1-5 and V is TRBV6-1; D is possibly TRBD1 (6 bases). Per germline, CDR1 MNHNS and CDR2 SASEGT. Trimming stripped 6 bases from V and 7 bases from J, with 10 bases between. This CDR3 spans 12 amino acids. The CDR3 protein is CASRQGKQPQHF. The CDR3 DNA sequence: TGTGCCAGCAGACAGGGTAAACAGCCCCAGCATTTT.

This clone was detected only a few times. The chain has TRBV5-4 and TRBJ1-5, with D tentatively TRBD1 (6 bases). The CDR3 is 16 amino acids. Germline V lookup: CDR1 SGHNT, CDR2 YYREEE (reference sequence). Deletions cut 0 bases from V and 0 bases from J, with 10 bases between. This CDR3 reads CASSLGGRGSNQPQHF. The CDR3 region has the DNA TGTGCCAGCAGCTTGGGGGGCAGGGGTAGCAATCAGCCCCAGCATTTT.

V usage is TRBV28 and J usage is TRBJ1-1; unclear D gene. Looked up from germline, CDR1 is MDHEN and CDR2 is SYDVKM. Trimming shortened V by 2 bases and J by 10 bases, and 8 bases separated the two germline ends. The CDR3 consists of 11 residues. CDR3 region: CASSLPSGAFF. As DNA, the CDR3 is TGTGCCAGCAGTTTACCCAGTGGAGCTTTCTTT.

This clone was picked up one time. This chain joins TRBV5-5 and TRBJ1-5; D not resolved. CDR3 length equals 13 residues. The germline V and J ends were trimmed by 4 bases and 6 bases, with 11 bases remaining between them. Germline V CDR1 and CDR2: SGHKS, YYEKEE (reference sequence). CDR3 sequence: CASSREVSQPQHF. The DNA of the CDR3 is TGTGCCAGCAGCCGGGAAGTAAGTCAGCCCCAGCATTTT. Combining the CDR3 with reference TRBV5-5 and TRBJ1-5 gives the whole variable domain DAGVTQSPTHLIKTRGQQVTLRCSPISGHKSVSWYQQVLGQGPQFIFQYYEKEERGRGNFPDRFSARQFPNYSSELNVNALLLGDSALYLCASSREVSQPQHFGDGTRLSIL.

The CDR3 DNA follows: TGTGCCAGTAGTATGGGGACGGACTCCTACTATGGCTACACCTTC. Its translation is CASSMGTDSYYGYTF. V and J are TRBV19 and TRBJ1-2, with D perhaps matching TRBD1 (5 bases). The length of the CDR3 is 15 residues. Per the germline V gene, CDR1 is LNHDA and CDR2 is SQIVND (reference sequence). Trimming left V 3 bases short and J 3 bases short, with 14 bases between.

This chain links TRBV28 with TRBJ2-7, with a tentative D call TRBD2 (5 bases). The CDR3 totals 14 residues. With 4 bases removed from V and 2 bases from J, the gap between germline ends came to 12 bases. Germline values: CDR1 MDHEN, CDR2 SYDVKM. CDR3 sequence reads: CASSYSEFTYEQYF. DNA of the CDR3: TGTGCCAGCAGTTATAGCGAGTTTACCTACGAGCAGTACTTC.